Sequencing of this T cell receptor (beta chain) was carried out in a study of blood T cell repertoires in COVID-19. The wider study: From the United States, Italy and Spain came samples of acute and convalescent COVID-19.

Trimming removed 6 bases from V and 6 bases from J, with 18 bases in between. The germline gives CDR1 KGHSH, CDR2 LQKENI. The CDR3 has 14 amino acids. Per the original data handling: Amplification of reference gene primers was used by the study to estimate nucleated cell counts. Profiling relied on immunoSEQ multiplex PCR, and the TCRdb table lists in-frame clones only, not all of them. The DNA gave D and trimming, while V, J and clone size come from that table. In the table there are some 180,000 clones, roughly four fifths of which are singletons. The sequence came from a woman aged 80 or older with COVID-19, enrolled during active disease. The sequenced material came from peripheral blood. V and J are TRBV18 and TRBJ2-7; perhaps TRBD1 as D (6 bases). The CDR3 reads CASSPGTTAREQYF. CDR3 in DNA: TGTGCCAGCTCCCCCGGGACAACAGCCCGCGAGCAGTACTTC.